The rows below give T cell receptor beta chains drawn from one sample of a study of cytomegalovirus exposure and HLA in healthy donors. Generated by immunoSEQ multiplex PCR, the TCRdb table keeps only in-frame clones and is missing some. This sample has about 140,000 clones, with around 80% found just once. The sample consisted of PBMCs. All receptors come from a woman aged 40 to 50 in good health and CMV-seronegative. The conserved cysteine and the conserved F or W are not part of the CDR3 here. D genes are given only for firm matches. Where a row states a size, it is once, few, many or the class of an expanded clone; other rows omit it.

D	J	size	V	CDR3
NA	TRBJ1-2	NA	TRBV6-1	ASSDREPSGYT
TRBD2	TRBJ2-1	NA	TRBV7-9	ASSSPTVVAGRVSEQF
TRBD1	TRBJ2-7	few	TRBV28	ASSDRVNSYEQY
TRBD1	TRBJ2-3	once	TRBV4-2	ASSQERQGVTDTQY
NA	TRBJ2-5	once	TRBV5-8	ASSFDTTPY
TRBD1	TRBJ2-1	NA	TRBV19	ASIRDRFFKSSSYNEQF
TRBD1	TRBJ1-1	NA	TRBV5-6	ASSHYKQGGTEAF
NA	TRBJ2-7	NA	TRBV11-1	ASSLVQGPRQEQY
TRBD2	TRBJ2-1	NA	TRBV6-1	ASSEALRLAGYNEQF
NA	TRBJ1-3	NA	TRBV18	ASSGTFSGNTIY
NA	TRBJ2-7	NA	TRBV5-1	ASSLDSVYEQY
TRBD1	TRBJ2-7	NA	TRBV7-2	ASSENRDRDEQY
TRBD2	TRBJ2-1	NA	TRBV9	ASSVGLAEYNEQF
NA	TRBJ2-6	NA	TRBV4-3	ASSLSGVPGANVLT
TRBD1	TRBJ2-7	NA	TRBV28	ASSPARIFDRAVQY